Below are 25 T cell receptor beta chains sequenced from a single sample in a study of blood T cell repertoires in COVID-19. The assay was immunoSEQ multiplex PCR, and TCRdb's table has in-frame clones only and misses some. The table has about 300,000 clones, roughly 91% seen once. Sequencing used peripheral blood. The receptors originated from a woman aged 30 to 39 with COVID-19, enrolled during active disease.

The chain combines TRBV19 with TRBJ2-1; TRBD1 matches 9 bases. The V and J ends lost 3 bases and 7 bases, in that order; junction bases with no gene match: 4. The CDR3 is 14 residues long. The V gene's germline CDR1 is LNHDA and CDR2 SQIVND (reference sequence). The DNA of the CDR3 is TGTGCCAGTAGTATGACAGGGGGTTTAAATGAGCAGTTCTTC. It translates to CASSMTGGLNEQFF. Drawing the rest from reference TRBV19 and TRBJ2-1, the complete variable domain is DGGITQSPKYLFRKEGQNVTLSCEQNLNHDAMYWYRQDPGQGLRLIYYSQIVNDFQKGDIAEGYSVSREKKESFPLTVTSAQKNPTAFYLCASSMTGGLNEQFFGPGTRLTVL.

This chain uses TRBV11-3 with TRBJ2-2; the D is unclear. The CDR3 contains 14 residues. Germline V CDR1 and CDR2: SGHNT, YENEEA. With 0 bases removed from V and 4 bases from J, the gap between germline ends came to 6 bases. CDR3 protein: CASSLERRTGELFF. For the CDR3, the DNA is TGTGCCAGCAGCTTAGAGCGCCGCACCGGGGAGCTGTTTTTT.

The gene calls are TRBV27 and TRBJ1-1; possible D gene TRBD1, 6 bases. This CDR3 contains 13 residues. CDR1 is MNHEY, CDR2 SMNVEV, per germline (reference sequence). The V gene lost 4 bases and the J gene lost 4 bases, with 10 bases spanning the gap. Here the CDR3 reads CASSYGRGTEAFF. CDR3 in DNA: TGTGCCAGCAGTTATGGCAGGGGCACTGAAGCTTTCTTT.

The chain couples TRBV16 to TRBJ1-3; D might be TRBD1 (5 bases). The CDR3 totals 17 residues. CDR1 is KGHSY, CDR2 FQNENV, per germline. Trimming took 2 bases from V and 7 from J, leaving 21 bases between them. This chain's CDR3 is CASSQDWTQVIANTIYF. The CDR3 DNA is TGTGCCAGCAGCCAAGATTGGACACAGGTTATCGCGAACACCATATATTTT.

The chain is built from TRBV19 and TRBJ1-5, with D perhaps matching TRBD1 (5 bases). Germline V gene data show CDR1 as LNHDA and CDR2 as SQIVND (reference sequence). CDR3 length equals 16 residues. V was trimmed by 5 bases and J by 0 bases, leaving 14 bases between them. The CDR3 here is CASSSQGPGSNQPQHF. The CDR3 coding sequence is TGTGCCAGTAGTTCCCAGGGCCCCGGTAGCAATCAGCCCCAGCATTTT.

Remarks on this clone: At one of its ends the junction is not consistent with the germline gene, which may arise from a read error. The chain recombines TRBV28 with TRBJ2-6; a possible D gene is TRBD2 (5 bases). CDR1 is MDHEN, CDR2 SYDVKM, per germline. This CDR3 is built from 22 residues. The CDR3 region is CASSSYSARPRGQSGVANVLTF. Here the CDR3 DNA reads TGTGCGAGCAGTTCCTACTCGGCAAGGCCTCGAGGGCAATCTGGGGTAGCCAACGTCCTGACTTTC.

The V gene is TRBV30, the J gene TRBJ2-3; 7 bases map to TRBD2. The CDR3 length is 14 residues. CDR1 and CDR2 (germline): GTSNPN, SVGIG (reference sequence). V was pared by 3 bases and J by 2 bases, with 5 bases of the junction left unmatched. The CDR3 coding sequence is TGTGCCTGGAGCTTAGCGGGTTACACAGATACGCAGTATTTT. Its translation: CAWSLAGYTDTQYF.

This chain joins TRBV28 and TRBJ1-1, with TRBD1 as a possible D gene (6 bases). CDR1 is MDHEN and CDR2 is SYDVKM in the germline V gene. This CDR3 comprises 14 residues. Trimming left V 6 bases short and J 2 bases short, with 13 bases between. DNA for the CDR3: TGTGCCAGCAGCCCCCCAGGGGCTAACACTGAAGCTTTCTTT. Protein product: CASSPPGANTEAFF.

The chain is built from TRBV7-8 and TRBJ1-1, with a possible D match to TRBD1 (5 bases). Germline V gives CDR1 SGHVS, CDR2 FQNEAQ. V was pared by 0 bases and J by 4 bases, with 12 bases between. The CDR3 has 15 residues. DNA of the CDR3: TGTGCCAGCAGCTTAGCAGGCGGTAGGGGCACTGAAGCTTTCTTT. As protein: CASSLAGGRGTEAFF.

The CDR3 region is CASSRGTGREKLFF. The CDR3 DNA is TGCGCCAGCAGCCGCGGGACAGGCCGGGAAAAACTGTTTTTT. The chain uses TRBV4-1 and TRBJ1-4; 8 nucleotides agree with TRBD1. V lost 4 bases to trimming and J lost 8 bases; unmatched junction nucleotides: 6. Germline V CDR1 and CDR2: MGHRA, YSYEKL. The CDR3 runs to 14 residues.

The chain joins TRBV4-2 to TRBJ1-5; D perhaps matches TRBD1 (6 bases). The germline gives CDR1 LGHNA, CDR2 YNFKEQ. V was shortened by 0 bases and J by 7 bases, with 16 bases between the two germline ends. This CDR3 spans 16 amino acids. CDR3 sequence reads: CASSQERTGSRQPQHF. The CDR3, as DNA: TGTGCCAGCAGCCAAGAACGTACAGGGTCGAGACAGCCCCAGCATTTT.

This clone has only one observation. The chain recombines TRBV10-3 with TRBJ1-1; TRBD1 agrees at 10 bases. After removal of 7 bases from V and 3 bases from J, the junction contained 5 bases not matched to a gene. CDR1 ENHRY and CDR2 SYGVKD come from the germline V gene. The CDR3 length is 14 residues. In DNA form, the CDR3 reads TGTGCCATCACCTCGGACAGGGGGGACACTGAAGCTTTCTTT. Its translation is CAITSDRGDTEAFF.

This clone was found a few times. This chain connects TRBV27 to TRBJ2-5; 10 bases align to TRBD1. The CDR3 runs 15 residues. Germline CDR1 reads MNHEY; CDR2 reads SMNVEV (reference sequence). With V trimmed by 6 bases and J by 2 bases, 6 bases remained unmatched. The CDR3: CASRPADRGQETQYF. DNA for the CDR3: TGTGCCAGCAGGCCAGCGGACAGGGGGCAAGAGACCCAGTACTTC.

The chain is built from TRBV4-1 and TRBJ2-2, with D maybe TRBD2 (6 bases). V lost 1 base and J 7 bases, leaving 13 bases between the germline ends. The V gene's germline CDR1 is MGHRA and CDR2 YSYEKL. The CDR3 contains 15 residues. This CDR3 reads CASSQVRDSLGELFF. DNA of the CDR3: TGCGCCAGCAGCCAAGTACGGGACTCCCTCGGGGAGCTGTTTTTT.

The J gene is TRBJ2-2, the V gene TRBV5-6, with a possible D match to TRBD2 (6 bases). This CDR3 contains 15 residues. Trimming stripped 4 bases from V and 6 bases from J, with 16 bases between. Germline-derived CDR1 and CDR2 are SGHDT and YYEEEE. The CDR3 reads CASSEMDGGAGELFF. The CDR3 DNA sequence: TGTGCCAGCAGCGAAATGGACGGAGGGGCCGGGGAGCTGTTTTTT.

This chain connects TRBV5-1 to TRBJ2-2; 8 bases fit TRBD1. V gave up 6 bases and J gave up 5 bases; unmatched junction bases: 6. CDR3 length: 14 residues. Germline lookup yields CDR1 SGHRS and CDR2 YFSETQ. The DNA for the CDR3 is TGCGCCAGCACCAGGGACAGGTCTACCGGGGAGCTGTTTTTT. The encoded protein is CASTRDRSTGELFF.

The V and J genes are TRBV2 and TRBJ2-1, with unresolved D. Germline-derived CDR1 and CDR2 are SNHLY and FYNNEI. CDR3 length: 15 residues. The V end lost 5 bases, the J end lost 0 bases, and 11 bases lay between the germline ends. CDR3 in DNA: TGTGCCAGCAGTCCTTCTTCTAGCTCCTACAATGAGCAGTTCTTC. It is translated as CASSPSSSSYNEQFF.

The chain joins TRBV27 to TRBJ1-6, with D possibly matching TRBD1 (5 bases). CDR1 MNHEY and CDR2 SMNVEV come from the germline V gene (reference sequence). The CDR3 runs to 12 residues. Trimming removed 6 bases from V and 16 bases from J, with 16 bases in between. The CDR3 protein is CASSPRGAGLHF. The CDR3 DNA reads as TGTGCCAGCAGCCCTCGCGGGGCAGGGCTCCACTTT.

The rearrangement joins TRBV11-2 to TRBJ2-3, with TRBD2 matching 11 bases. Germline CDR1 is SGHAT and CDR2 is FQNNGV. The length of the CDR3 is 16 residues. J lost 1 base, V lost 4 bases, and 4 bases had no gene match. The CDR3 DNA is TGTGCCAGCAGCTGGACTAGCGGGTATCGCACAGATACGCAGTATTTT. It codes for CASSWTSGYRTDTQYF.

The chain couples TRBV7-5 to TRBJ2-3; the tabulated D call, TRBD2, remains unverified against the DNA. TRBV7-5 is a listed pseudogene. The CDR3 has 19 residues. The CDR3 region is CVRSPVVAGLAINTDTQYF. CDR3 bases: TGTGTCAGAAGCCCCGTCGTAGCTGGGCTAGCAATCAACACAGATACGCAGTATTTT.

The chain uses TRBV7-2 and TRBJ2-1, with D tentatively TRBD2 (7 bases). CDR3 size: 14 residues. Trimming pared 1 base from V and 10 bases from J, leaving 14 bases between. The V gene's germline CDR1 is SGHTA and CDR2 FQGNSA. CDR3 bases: TGTGCCAGCAGCTTAGGTGGGGGGGCAGTGGAGCAGTTCTTC. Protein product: CASSLGGGAVEQFF.

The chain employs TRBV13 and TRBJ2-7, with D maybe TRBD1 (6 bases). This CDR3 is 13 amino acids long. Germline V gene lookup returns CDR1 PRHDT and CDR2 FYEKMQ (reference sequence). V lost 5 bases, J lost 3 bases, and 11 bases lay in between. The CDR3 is CASSARQDYEQYF. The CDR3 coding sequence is TGTGCCAGCAGCGCTAGACAGGACTACGAGCAGTACTTC.

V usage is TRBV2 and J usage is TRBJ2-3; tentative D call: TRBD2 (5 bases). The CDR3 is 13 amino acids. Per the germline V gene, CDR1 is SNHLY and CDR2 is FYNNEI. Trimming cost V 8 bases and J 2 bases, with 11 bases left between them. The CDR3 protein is CASGGHTTDTQYF. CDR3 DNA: TGTGCCAGCGGAGGTCACACCACAGATACGCAGTATTTT. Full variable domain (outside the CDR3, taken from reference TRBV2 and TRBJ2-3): EPEVTQTPSHQVTQMGQEVILRCVPISNHLYFYWYRQILGQKVEFLVSFYNNEISEKSEIFDDQFSVERPDGSNFTLKIRSTKLEDSAMYFCASGGHTTDTQYFGPGTRLTVL.

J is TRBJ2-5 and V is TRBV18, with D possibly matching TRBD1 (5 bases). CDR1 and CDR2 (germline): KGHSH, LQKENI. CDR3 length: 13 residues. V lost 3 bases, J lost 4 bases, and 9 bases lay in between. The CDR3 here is CASSPLGRETQYF. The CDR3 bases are TGTGCCAGCTCACCCCTGGGGCGAGAGACCCAGTACTTC.

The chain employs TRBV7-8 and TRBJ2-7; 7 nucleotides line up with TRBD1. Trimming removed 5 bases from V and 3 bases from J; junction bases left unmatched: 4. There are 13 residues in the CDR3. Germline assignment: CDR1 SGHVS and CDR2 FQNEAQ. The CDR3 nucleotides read TGTGCCAGCAGCATCTACAGGGGCTACGAGCAGTACTTC. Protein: CASSIYRGYEQYF.